Shown below are 3 T cell receptor beta chains from a single sample sequenced in a study of T cell changes during pregnancy in multiple sclerosis. Sequencing was performed with immunoSEQ multiplex PCR; in TCRdb, only in-frame clones are kept and a portion is missing. This table holds 40,000 to 55,000 clones, 75% to 95% found once. Material: CD8+ T cells from peripheral blood mononuclear cells, obtained in the second trimester of pregnancy. These receptor sequences come from a female donor with multiple sclerosis, enrolled in a pregnancy study.

The V call is TRBV19, the J call TRBJ1-5; 7 positions match TRBD1. There are 14 residues in the CDR3. Germline-derived CDR1 and CDR2 are LNHDA and SQIVND (reference sequence). V dropped 10 bases and J dropped 2; count of bases not matched to a gene: 8. DNA for the CDR3: TGTGCCACCAACTCGGGACAGCGCAATCAGCCCCAGCATTTT. Its protein product is CATNSGQRNQPQHF.

This clone was observed a single time. V is TRBV15 and J is TRBJ2-1; TRBD2 matches at 9 bases. V gave up 3 bases and J gave up 9 bases; unmatched junction bases: 12. Germline lookup yields CDR1 LNHNV and CDR2 YYDKDF (reference sequence). The CDR3 runs 16 residues. CDR3 sequence reads: CATSSGSGGAGSEQFF. The CDR3 nucleotides read TGTGCCACCAGCAGTGGTAGCGGGGGTGCAGGTAGTGAGCAGTTCTTC.

A note on this clone: A read error may produce the germline difference seen at one junction end. The chain couples TRBV7-7 to TRBJ2-2; 10 bases line up with TRBD2. This CDR3 contains 16 residues. The germline V gene has CDR1 SSHAT and CDR2 FNYEAQ (reference sequence). CDR3 region: CASSHRTSGNTGELFF. The CDR3 coding sequence is TGTGCTAGCAGCCACCGGACTAGCGGGAACACCGGGGAGCTGTTTTTT.